A selection of T cell receptor beta chains follows, all from one sample in a study of blood T cells in healthy people across ages. TCRdb reprocessed the 5' RACE reads with MiXCR, giving one entry per CDR3 protein. The sample has around 500,000 distinct CDR3 sequences, 40% to 50% seen once. The sequencing sample was made of blood. The receptors come from a man aged 80 or over in good health. Both conserved end residues are part of each CDR3. Fields, in order: D gene, J gene, clone size, CDR3 length, V gene, CDR3 protein, CDR3 DNA. The D gene is left open where the match is weak. A clone size is listed for some rows: how often the clone was seen (once, few, many), or a class if it is expanded.

d_gene: -
j_gene: TRBJ2-1
abundance: -
len: 11
v_gene: TRBV29-1
CDR3aa: CSVEEGSEQFF
CDR3nt: TGCAGCGTTGAAGAGGGGAGTGAGCAGTTCTTC

d_gene: -
j_gene: TRBJ1-5
abundance: -
len: 16
v_gene: TRBV5-8
CDR3aa: CASSPGSGRQNQPQHF
CDR3nt: TGTGCCAGCAGCCCTGGGTCCGGACGGCAGAATCAGCCCCAGCATTTT

d_gene: -
j_gene: TRBJ1-1
abundance: once
len: 15
v_gene: TRBV4-3
CDR3aa: CASSQVRGSWTEAFF
CDR3nt: TGCGCCAGCAGCCAAGTTCGGGGGAGTTGGACTGAAGCTTTCTTT

d_gene: -
j_gene: TRBJ1-1
abundance: -
len: 14
v_gene: TRBV20-1
CDR3aa: CSARFLGGSTEAFF
CDR3nt: TGCAGTGCTAGATTTCTTGGGGGTAGCACTGAAGCTTTCTTT

d_gene: -
j_gene: TRBJ2-4
abundance: -
len: 12
v_gene: TRBV21-1
CDR3aa: CASGRRVNIQYF
CDR3nt: TGTGCCAGCGGGAGGAGGGTAAACATTCAGTACTTC

d_gene: TRBD2
j_gene: TRBJ2-1
abundance: -
len: 16
v_gene: TRBV7-2
CDR3aa: CASSLVLAAGVDEQFF
CDR3nt: TGTGCCAGCAGCTTAGTCCTCGCGGCGGGAGTCGATGAGCAGTTCTTC

d_gene: -
j_gene: TRBJ1-4
abundance: few
len: 12
v_gene: TRBV12-3/TRBV12-4
CDR3aa: CASSRDNEKLFF
CDR3nt: TGTGCCAGCAGTCGAGATAATGAAAAACTGTTTTTT

d_gene: -
j_gene: TRBJ2-3
abundance: many
len: 14
v_gene: TRBV7-9
CDR3aa: CASSKGVSTDTQYF
CDR3nt: TGTGCCAGCAGCAAAGGGGTGAGCACAGATACGCAGTATTTT

d_gene: TRBD1
j_gene: TRBJ2-1
abundance: many
len: 10
v_gene: TRBV6-5
CDR3aa: CATGVNEQFF
CDR3nt: TGTGCAACAGGGGTTAATGAGCAGTTCTTC

d_gene: TRBD2
j_gene: TRBJ2-5
abundance: few
len: 15
v_gene: TRBV20-1
CDR3aa: CSARARGASQETQYF
CDR3nt: TGCAGTGCCCGGGCGCGGGGGGCGAGTCAAGAGACCCAGTACTTC

d_gene: -
j_gene: TRBJ2-7
abundance: -
len: 12
v_gene: TRBV29-1
CDR3aa: CRVGLQGYEQYF
CDR3nt: TGCCGCGTTGGGTTGCAGGGGTACGAGCAGTACTTC

d_gene: TRBD1
j_gene: TRBJ2-4
abundance: -
len: 21
v_gene: TRBV5-1
CDR3aa: CASSFRWSGTGESKAKNIQYF
CDR3nt: TGCGCCAGCAGCTTTCGGTGGTCCGGGACAGGGGAGAGTAAGGCCAAAAACATTCAGTACTTC

d_gene: TRBD1
j_gene: TRBJ1-4
abundance: few
len: 14
v_gene: TRBV4-3
CDR3aa: CASSIDRVNEKLFF
CDR3nt: TGCGCCAGCAGTATTGACAGGGTTAATGAAAAACTGTTTTTT

d_gene: TRBD2
j_gene: TRBJ2-1
abundance: few
len: 14
v_gene: TRBV20-1
CDR3aa: CSASSGRALDEQFF
CDR3nt: TGCAGTGCTAGTAGCGGGAGGGCCCTAGATGAGCAGTTCTTC

d_gene: TRBD2
j_gene: TRBJ2-1
abundance: -
len: 16
v_gene: TRBV7-3
CDR3aa: CASSSDIGRGNNEQFF
CDR3nt: TGTGCCAGCAGCTCCGACATCGGGAGGGGGAACAATGAGCAGTTCTTC

d_gene: -
j_gene: TRBJ2-5
abundance: -
len: 14
v_gene: TRBV29-1
CDR3aa: CSVEGSQGANEQYF
CDR3nt: TGCAGCGTTGAAGGGTCCCAAGGGGCCAATGAGCAGTACTTC

d_gene: -
j_gene: TRBJ1-2
abundance: -
len: 15
v_gene: TRBV15
CDR3aa: CATSAGFPERYGYTF
CDR3nt: TGTGCCACCAGCGCAGGGTTCCCGGAGCGATATGGCTACACCTTC

d_gene: -
j_gene: TRBJ2-1
abundance: few
len: 16
v_gene: TRBV5-1
CDR3aa: CASSPPGAADTDEQFF
CDR3nt: TGCGCCAGCAGCCCACCGGGAGCGGCCGACACGGATGAGCAGTTCTTC

d_gene: -
j_gene: TRBJ1-2
abundance: -
len: 13
v_gene: TRBV6-2/TRBV6-3
CDR3aa: CASSRGEVDGYTF
CDR3nt: TGTGCCAGCAGTCGTGGGGAGGTGGATGGCTACACCTTC